The 27 T cell receptor beta chains reported below all come from one sample, sequenced in a study of cytomegalovirus exposure and HLA in healthy donors. The PCR was carried out with 60 Vbeta primers and 13 Jbeta primers. Sequencing used immunoSEQ multiplex PCR; TCRdb keeps in-frame clones, though not all of them. The sample contains some 100,000 clones, around 75% of which appear only once. The specimen sequenced was PBMCs. The receptor source for this set is a male donor in good health and CMV-seropositive.

The chain combines TRBV7-2 with TRBJ1-2; 9 nucleotides match TRBD1. Unmatched junction bases numbered 3, after V lost 1 base and J lost 3 bases. Germline assignment: CDR1 SGHTA and CDR2 FQGNSA. The CDR3 contains 15 residues. The CDR3 coding sequence is TGTGCCAGCAGCTTAGGGACAGGGGTCTACTATGGCTACACCTTC. Amino acid sequence: CASSLGTGVYYGYTF.

A single count supports this clone. The chain recombines TRBV19 with TRBJ1-5, with 8 bases matching TRBD1. CDR3 size: 15 residues. Germline V gene data show CDR1 as LNHDA and CDR2 as SQIVND (reference sequence). The V and J ends lost 7 bases and 6 bases, in that order; junction bases with no gene match: 11. CDR3 bases: TGTGCCAGTAACCCTGGACAGGGAAGGTTTCAGCCCCAGCATTTT. Translating gives CASNPGQGRFQPQHF.

The chain uses TRBV9 and TRBJ1-2; 9 nucleotides agree with TRBD1. This CDR3 is 15 amino acids long. V lost 3 bases to trimming and J lost 3 bases; unmatched junction nucleotides: 6. Germline values: CDR1 SGDLS, CDR2 YYNGEE. Written as DNA, the CDR3 is TGTGCCAGCAGCGGAGGGACAGGGCTACACTATGGCTACACCTTC. Protein: CASSGGTGLHYGYTF.

This clone has a single count. This chain links TRBV27 with TRBJ2-1; 8 bases are shared with TRBD1. V lost 4 bases, J lost 6 bases, and 14 bases stayed unmatched. Germline CDR1 reads MNHEY; CDR2 reads SMNVEV (reference sequence). The CDR3 has 17 amino acids. The CDR3 nucleotides are TGTGCCAGCAGTTCCCCAGGGGGCGCTACGGGGAGCAATGAGCAGTTCTTC. It yields the protein CASSSPGGATGSNEQFF.

The chain combines TRBV9 with TRBJ2-3; 7 bases fit TRBD2. J gave up 3 bases and V 0 bases, and 13 bases lay outside the gene matches. This CDR3 has 18 amino acids. Germline values: CDR1 SGDLS, CDR2 YYNGEE. CDR3 in amino acids: CASSVDFLVGGGTDTQYF. The DNA for the CDR3 is TGTGCCAGCAGCGTAGATTTTTTGGTCGGCGGGGGTACAGATACGCAGTATTTT.

This chain joins TRBV4-2 and TRBJ1-4; tentatively, D is TRBD1 (5 bases). Per the germline V gene, CDR1 is LGHNA and CDR2 is YNFKEQ. Trimming stripped 0 bases from V and 6 bases from J, with 8 bases between. This CDR3 has 14 amino acids. The CDR3 sequence: CASSQDRGDEKLFF. The DNA for the CDR3 is TGTGCCAGCAGCCAAGATAGGGGTGATGAAAAACTGTTTTTT.

The chain employs TRBV5-6 and TRBJ1-4; D is unresolved. CDR3 size: 17 residues. Germline CDR1 SGHDT, CDR2 YYEEEE. V lost 1 base to trimming and J lost 4 bases, with 17 bases between them. The CDR3 region has the DNA TGTGCCAGCAGCTTGTCCCGCGGAAGAGGTTATAATGAAAAACTGTTTTTT. This sequence encodes CASSLSRGRGYNEKLFF.

This clone was seen once. The chain couples TRBV28 to TRBJ1-2; 9 bases agree with TRBD1. Germline CDR1 and CDR2: MDHEN and SYDVKM. The V and J ends lost 1 base and 8 bases, in that order; junction bases with no gene match: 8. CDR3 length equals 15 residues. CDR3 amino acids: CASSLLGTGLGGYTF. CDR3 DNA: TGTGCCAGCAGTTTATTGGGGACAGGGTTGGGAGGCTACACCTTC.

This clone was found once. CDR3 coding DNA: TGTGCCAGCAGCTTAGTGCGGAGCGGGGGTCAAGAGACCCAGTACTTC. This encodes CASSLVRSGGQETQYF. This chain links TRBV7-8 with TRBJ2-5; 8 positions agree with TRBD2. CDR3 size: 16 residues. V lost 1 base and J lost 2; bases outside the gene matches: 6. Per the germline V gene, CDR1 is SGHVS and CDR2 is FQNEAQ.

This CDR3 reads CASSIAMGPYEQYF. The CDR3 coding sequence is TGTGCCAGTAGTATTGCAATGGGGCCCTACGAGCAGTACTTC. The rearrangement joins TRBV19 to TRBJ2-7; the D gene is possibly TRBD1 (5 bases). The germline gives CDR1 LNHDA, CDR2 SQIVND (reference sequence). CDR3 length equals 14 residues. V was clipped by 3 bases and J by 2 bases, with 11 bases between them.

The chain couples TRBV28 to TRBJ1-1; D remains unclear. V was cut by 4 bases and J by 6 bases, with 9 bases left in between. Germline assignment: CDR1 MDHEN and CDR2 SYDVKM. This CDR3 has 12 amino acids. The CDR3 DNA reads TGTGCCAGCAGTTCGGTTAGAGCTGAAGCTTTCTTT. Protein: CASSSVRAEAFF.

The chain carries TRBV2 and TRBJ1-1, with D maybe TRBD1 (6 bases). The CDR3 has 13 amino acids. V dropped 6 bases and J dropped 1 base, with 9 bases sitting between them. The V gene's germline CDR1 is SNHLY and CDR2 FYNNEI. This CDR3 is CASRRTANTEAFF. The CDR3 region has the DNA TGTGCCAGCAGACGGACAGCGAACACTGAAGCTTTCTTT. Full variable domain (rest looked up from reference TRBV2 and TRBJ1-1): EPEVTQTPSHQVTQMGQEVILRCVPISNHLYFYWYRQILGQKVEFLVSFYNNEISEKSEIFDDQFSVERPDGSNFTLKIRSTKLEDSAMYFCASRRTANTEAFFGQGTRLTVV.

This chain uses TRBV14 with TRBJ2-7; 7 bases are shared with TRBD1. Per germline, CDR1 SGHDN and CDR2 FVKESK. The CDR3 is 14 residues long. J lost 4 bases, V lost 0 bases, and 3 bases had no gene match. The CDR3 loop reads CASSQEDRLYEQYF. The CDR3 DNA follows: TGTGCCAGCAGCCAAGAGGACAGGCTGTACGAGCAGTACTTC.

V gene TRBV6-5 combines with J gene TRBJ2-7; 7 nucleotides align to TRBD2. The junction had 4 bases not matched to a gene; V was cut back by 4 bases and J by 4 bases. From germline, CDR1 is MNHEY and CDR2 SVGAGI. The CDR3 totals 13 residues. CDR3 loop: CASSSSLAYEQYF. For the CDR3, the DNA is TGTGCCAGCAGTTCCTCACTAGCGTACGAGCAGTACTTC.

This clone was counted a single time. The chain recombines TRBV10-3 with TRBJ2-1; D uncertain. CDR3 length: 14 amino acids. Looked up from germline, CDR1 is ENHRY and CDR2 is SYGVKD. V was cut by 3 bases and J by 3 bases, with 9 bases left in between. CDR3 DNA: TGTGCCATCAGTGAACGGGTTAGCTACAATGAGCAGTTCTTC. Its protein product is CAISERVSYNEQFF.

The gene calls are TRBV5-1 and TRBJ2-7; TRBD2 matches 8 bases. CDR1 SGHRS and CDR2 YFSETQ come from the germline V gene. The CDR3 is made up of 16 amino acids. With V trimmed by 2 bases and J by 5 bases, 12 bases remained unmatched. CDR3 residues: CASSFPGGALEDEQYF. CDR3 DNA: TGCGCCAGCAGCTTTCCCGGGGGGGCACTGGAGGACGAGCAGTACTTC.

The chain combines TRBV18 with TRBJ2-5; 7 bases match TRBD2. Germline assignment: CDR1 KGHSH and CDR2 LQKENI. J lost 3 bases, V lost 3 bases, and 4 bases had no gene match. The CDR3 contains 14 residues. The CDR3 loop is CASSPGGLKETQYF. The CDR3 DNA is TGTGCCAGCTCACCGGGGGGGTTGAAAGAGACCCAGTACTTC.

V and J are TRBV27 and TRBJ1-2, with D unresolved. Germline V gene lookup returns CDR1 MNHEY and CDR2 SMNVEV (reference sequence). Trimming removed 5 bases from V and 4 bases from J, with 17 bases in between. The CDR3 totals 15 residues. CDR3: CASSPRGVPTYGYTF. CDR3 in DNA: TGTGCCAGCAGTCCCCGTGGTGTACCTACCTATGGCTACACCTTC.

The count of this clone is one. The J gene is TRBJ2-7, the V gene TRBV30, with D tentatively TRBD1 (6 bases). CDR1 and CDR2 (germline): GTSNPN, SVGIG (reference sequence). CDR3 length: 14 amino acids. The V and J ends lost 5 bases and 2 bases respectively, with 16 bases between them. Here the CDR3 reads CAWEGVDSTYEQYF. DNA of the CDR3: TGTGCCTGGGAGGGGGTGGATAGTACCTACGAGCAGTACTTC.

This clone was observed a few times. The CDR3 DNA reads as TGTGCCAGCAGGATAACTAGCGGGGGGAATAATGAGCAGTTCTTC. It codes for CASRITSGGNNEQFF. The chain is built from TRBV27 and TRBJ2-1; the match to TRBD2 covers 12 bases. J lost 7 bases, V lost 6 bases, and 7 bases had no gene match. This CDR3 has 15 residues. In germline, CDR1 is MNHEY, CDR2 SMNVEV (reference sequence).

The chain recombines TRBV5-5 with TRBJ2-2; TRBD1 is a possible D gene (5 bases). The CDR3 runs to 16 residues. Trimming removed 0 bases at V and 4 bases at J, with 13 bases between. The V gene's germline CDR1 is SGHKS and CDR2 YYEKEE (reference sequence). CDR3 amino acids: CASSLVRGISTGELFF. The CDR3 nucleotides are TGTGCCAGCAGCTTGGTTAGGGGTATCTCCACCGGGGAGCTGTTTTTT.

The V gene is TRBV28, the J gene TRBJ1-3, with D possibly TRBD1 on 5 matching bases. Between the trimmed V and J ends, which lost 5 bases and 4 bases, there was a span of 24 bases. The CDR3 is 18 amino acids. Germline V gene data show CDR1 as MDHEN and CDR2 as SYDVKM. CDR3 DNA: TGTGCCAGCAGTAGAATGACAGTGTATGGTCTCTCGGGAAACACCATATATTTT. Its protein is CASSRMTVYGLSGNTIYF. The entire variable domain, with the rest obtained from reference TRBV28 and TRBJ1-3, is as follows: DVKVTQSSRYLVKRTGEKVFLECVQDMDHENMFWYRQDPGLGLRLIYFSYDVKMKEKGDIPEGYSVSREKKERFSLILESASTNQTSMYLCASSRMTVYGLSGNTIYFGEGSWLTVV.

This chain connects TRBV11-2 to TRBJ2-3, with no clear D. Per germline, CDR1 SGHAT and CDR2 FQNNGV. V shed 5 bases and J shed 0 bases, with 9 bases lying between them. The CDR3 is made up of 14 amino acids. CDR3 DNA sequence: TGTGCCAGCAGCGCTACTTCTAGCACAGATACGCAGTATTTT. Its translation: CASSATSSTDTQYF.

This chain uses TRBV5-1 with TRBJ2-1; maybe TRBD1 (5 bases). The CDR3 sequence is 14 residues long. Trimming took off 1 base at V and 1 base at J, with 6 bases between the two ends. Germline V CDR1 and CDR2: SGHRS, YFSETQ. The CDR3 is CASSLQGSYNEQFF. CDR3 nucleotide sequence: TGCGCCAGCAGCTTGCAGGGTTCCTACAATGAGCAGTTCTTC. The variable domain in full, completed from reference TRBV5-1 and TRBJ2-1, reads KAGVTQTPRYLIKTRGQQVTLSCSPISGHRSVSWYQQTPGQGLQFLFEYFSETQRNKGNFPGRFSGRQFSNSRSEMNVSTLELGDSALYLCASSLQGSYNEQFFGPGTRLTVL.

This clone was observed a single time. The CDR3 coding sequence is TGTGCCAGCAGTTACTCCCTTCGTTATAATTCACCCCTCCACTTT. This translates into CASSYSLRYNSPLHF. This chain uses TRBV6-5 with TRBJ1-6, with unresolved D. Germline CDR1 is MNHEY and CDR2 is SVGAGI. CDR3 size: 15 residues. The ends were cut back, 0 bases at V and 4 bases at J, with 7 bases in the middle.

This clone was seen a single time. The V call is TRBV29-1, the J call TRBJ2-1; no reliable D call. Germline V gene data show CDR1 as SQVTM and CDR2 as ANQGSEA. V lost 0 bases to trimming and J lost 6 bases, with 18 bases between them. The length of the CDR3 is 16 residues. CDR3 residues: CSVEDGWYRAFNEQFF. In nucleotides, the CDR3 is TGCAGCGTTGAAGACGGGTGGTATCGAGCCTTCAATGAGCAGTTCTTC.

This chain joins TRBV7-9 and TRBJ1-4; the match to TRBD1 covers 7 bases. The germline V gene has CDR1 SEHNR and CDR2 FQNEAQ (reference sequence). The CDR3 covers 14 residues. J was trimmed by 7 bases and V by 3 bases; bases with no gene match: 5. CDR3 amino acids: CASSFLGDSEKLFF. In DNA, the CDR3 is TGTGCCAGCAGCTTCCTCGGGGACAGTGAAAAACTGTTTTTT.